A selection of T cell receptor beta chains follows, all from one sample in a study of cytomegalovirus exposure and HLA in healthy donors. The protocol was immunoSEQ multiplex PCR, while the TCRdb copy is restricted to in-frame clones and leaves out a portion. The data contain about 160,000 clones, about four fifths of them singletons. Sequences were obtained from PBMCs. Receptors originate from a male donor in good health and CMV-seropositive. CDR3s include the opening cysteine and the closing phenylalanine or tryptophan. The D gene is left open where the match is weak. The size field is filled for only some rows; it gives once, few, many or a size class.

CDR3nt: TGTGCCAGTAACCCGGGGGGCCGGGAAAAACTGTTTTTT; CDR3aa: CASNPGGREKLFF; abundance: NA; len: 13; d_gene: NA; j_gene: TRBJ1-4; v_gene: TRBV19
CDR3nt: TGTGCCAGCAGCTATGGGACAGGGGGACCGGTTGGAGAGACCCAGTACTTC; CDR3aa: CASSYGTGGPVGETQYF; abundance: NA; len: 17; d_gene: TRBD1; j_gene: TRBJ2-5; v_gene: TRBV27
CDR3nt: TGCAGCGCTCTCGGGACTCAGCAGTACTTC; CDR3aa: CSALGTQQYF; abundance: NA; len: 10; d_gene: NA; j_gene: TRBJ2-7; v_gene: TRBV29-1
CDR3nt: TGTGCCAGTAGTACCCTAACGGGTCATGGCGAGCAGTACTTC; CDR3aa: CASSTLTGHGEQYF; abundance: once; len: 14; d_gene: NA; j_gene: TRBJ2-7; v_gene: TRBV19
CDR3nt: TGCGCCAGCAGCTTTATCGGGGTCAGCTCCTACGAGCAGTACTTC; CDR3aa: CASSFIGVSSYEQYF; abundance: NA; len: 15; d_gene: NA; j_gene: TRBJ2-7; v_gene: TRBV5-1
CDR3nt: TGTGCTAGTGGGGCTCGGGGGGCAGCCGGGGAGCTGTTTTTT; CDR3aa: CASGARGAAGELFF; abundance: NA; len: 14; d_gene: NA; j_gene: TRBJ2-2; v_gene: TRBV12-5
CDR3nt: TGTGCCTGGAGTGTACCGATACGGCTAGCGGGGTTCACAGATACGCAGTATTTT; CDR3aa: CAWSVPIRLAGFTDTQYF; abundance: NA; len: 18; d_gene: TRBD2; j_gene: TRBJ2-3; v_gene: TRBV30
CDR3nt: TGTGCCTGGAGTGTGGGGCCAGCTCCCATATATTTT; CDR3aa: CAWSVGPAPIYF; abundance: once; len: 12; d_gene: NA; j_gene: TRBJ1-3; v_gene: TRBV30
CDR3nt: TGTGCCAGCAGCCCCAGGGGCCTAACCTCTGGAAACACCATATATTTT; CDR3aa: CASSPRGLTSGNTIYF; abundance: NA; len: 16; d_gene: NA; j_gene: TRBJ1-3; v_gene: TRBV11-3
CDR3nt: TGCGCCAGCAGCCCGGGGGGACGACTAGATACGCAGTATTTT; CDR3aa: CASSPGGRLDTQYF; abundance: NA; len: 14; d_gene: TRBD2; j_gene: TRBJ2-3; v_gene: TRBV4-3
CDR3nt: TGCAGCGTTCATGGCGGGGACCAAGAGACCCAGTACTTC; CDR3aa: CSVHGGDQETQYF; abundance: NA; len: 13; d_gene: NA; j_gene: TRBJ2-5; v_gene: TRBV29-1
CDR3nt: TGTGCCAGCAGCTCCGACAGGGGAACCTACGAGCAGTACTTC; CDR3aa: CASSSDRGTYEQYF; abundance: NA; len: 14; d_gene: TRBD1; j_gene: TRBJ2-7; v_gene: TRBV7-9
CDR3nt: TGTGCCAGCACCTTCCGCGACAGGGGTCACGGCTACACCTTC; CDR3aa: CASTFRDRGHGYTF; abundance: NA; len: 14; d_gene: TRBD1; j_gene: TRBJ1-2; v_gene: TRBV5-4
CDR3nt: TGTGCCTGCGCCACAGGGGGTGGGGAGACCCAGTACTTC; CDR3aa: CACATGGGETQYF; abundance: NA; len: 13; d_gene: TRBD1; j_gene: TRBJ2-5; v_gene: TRBV30